This T cell receptor (beta chain) was obtained from a study of CD8 T cell repertoires and HIV-1 epitope variants. Background on the study: Controls included no peptide, Ebola AY9 epitope, and a CMV, EBV, flu pool. T cells were cultured for less than eleven days with cytokines added on days 3 and 7.

The CDR3 is 16 residues long. V lost 3 bases, J lost 5 bases, and 18 bases lay in between. Germline V lookup: CDR1 SGDLS, CDR2 YYNGEE. Assay: immunoSEQ multiplex PCR; the TCRdb copy retains only in-frame clones and omits some. The table shows roughly 4,800 clones, with about 63% occurring only once. For this clone: The antigen is undetermined.

The receptor was isolated from a male donor with HIV. V is TRBV9 and J is TRBJ2-1, with a possible D match to TRBD1 (5 bases). The material sequenced was cultured CD8+ T cells derived from PBMCs. CDR3 sequence: CASSDLGRGTNNEQFF. In DNA, the CDR3 is TGTGCCAGCAGCGACTTAGGAAGGGGAACGAACAATGAGCAGTTCTTC.